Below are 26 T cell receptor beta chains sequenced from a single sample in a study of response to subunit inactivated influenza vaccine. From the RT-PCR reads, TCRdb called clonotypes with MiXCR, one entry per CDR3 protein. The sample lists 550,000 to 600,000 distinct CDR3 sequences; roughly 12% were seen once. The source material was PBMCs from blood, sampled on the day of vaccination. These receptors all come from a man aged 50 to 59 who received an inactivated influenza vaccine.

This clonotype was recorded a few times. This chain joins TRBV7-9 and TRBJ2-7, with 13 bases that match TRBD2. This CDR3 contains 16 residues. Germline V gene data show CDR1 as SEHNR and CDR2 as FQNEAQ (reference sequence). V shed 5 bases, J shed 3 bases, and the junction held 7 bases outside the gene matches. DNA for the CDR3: TGTGCCAGCAGCGCGACTAGCGGGAGGAATTACTACGAGCAGTACTTC. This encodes CASSATSGRNYYEQYF.

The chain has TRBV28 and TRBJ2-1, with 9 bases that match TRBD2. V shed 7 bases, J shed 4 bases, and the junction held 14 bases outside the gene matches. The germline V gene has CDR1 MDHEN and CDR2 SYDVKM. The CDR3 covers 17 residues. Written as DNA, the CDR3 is TGTGCCAGCACCCTCATAGCGGGGCGGGAGGGGTACAATGAGCAGTTCTTC. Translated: CASTLIAGREGYNEQFF.

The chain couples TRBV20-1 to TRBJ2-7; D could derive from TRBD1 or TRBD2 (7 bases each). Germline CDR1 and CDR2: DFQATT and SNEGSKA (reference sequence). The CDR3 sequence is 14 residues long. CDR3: CSRSRGGLSYEQYF. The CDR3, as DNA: TGCAGCCGGAGCAGGGGGGGGCTCTCCTACGAGCAGTACTTC.

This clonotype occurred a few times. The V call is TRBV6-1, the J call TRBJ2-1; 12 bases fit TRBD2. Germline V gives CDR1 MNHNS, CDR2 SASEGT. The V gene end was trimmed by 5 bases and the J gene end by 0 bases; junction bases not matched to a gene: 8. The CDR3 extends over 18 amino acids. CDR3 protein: CASSRGTSGFSSYNEQFF. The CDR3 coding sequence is TGTGCCAGCAGTCGGGGGACTAGCGGGTTTAGCTCCTACAATGAGCAGTTCTTC.

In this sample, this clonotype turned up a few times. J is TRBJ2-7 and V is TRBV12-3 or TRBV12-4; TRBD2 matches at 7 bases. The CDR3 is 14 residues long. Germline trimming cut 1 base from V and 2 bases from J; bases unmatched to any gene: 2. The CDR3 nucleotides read TGTGCCAGCAGTTTAGATGCGGGGGCCTACGAGCAGTACTTC. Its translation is CASSLDAGAYEQYF.

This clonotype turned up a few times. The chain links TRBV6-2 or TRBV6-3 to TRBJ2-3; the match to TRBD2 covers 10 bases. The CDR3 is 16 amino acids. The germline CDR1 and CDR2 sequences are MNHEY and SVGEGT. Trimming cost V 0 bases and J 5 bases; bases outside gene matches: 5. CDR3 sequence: CASSYSSGGALDTQYF. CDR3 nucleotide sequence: TGTGCCAGCAGTTACTCGAGCGGGGGGGCCCTAGATACGCAGTATTTT.

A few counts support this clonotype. CDR3 protein: CASSLLANGNEQFF. The CDR3, as DNA: TGTGCCAGCAGCTTACTAGCGAATGGCAATGAGCAGTTCTTC. The V gene is TRBV11-3, the J gene TRBJ2-1; the D gene is possibly TRBD2 (6 bases). CDR3 size: 14 residues. Germline V gene data show CDR1 as SGHNT and CDR2 as YENEEA. V lost 2 bases and J 6 bases, leaving 11 bases between the germline ends.

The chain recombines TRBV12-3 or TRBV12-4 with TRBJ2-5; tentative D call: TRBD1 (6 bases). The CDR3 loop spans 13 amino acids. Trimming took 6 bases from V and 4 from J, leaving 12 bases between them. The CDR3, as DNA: TGTGCCAGCAGATTGGACAGCGGAGAGACCCAGTACTTC. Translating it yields CASRLDSGETQYF.

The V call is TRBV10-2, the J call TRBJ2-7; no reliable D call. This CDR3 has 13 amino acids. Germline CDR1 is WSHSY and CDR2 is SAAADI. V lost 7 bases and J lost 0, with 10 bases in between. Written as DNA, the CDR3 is TGCGCCAGCACCGAGCTATACTCCTACGAGCAGTACTTC. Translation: CASTELYSYEQYF.

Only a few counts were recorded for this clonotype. CDR3 region: CSARALYGSYSPLHF. DNA for the CDR3: TGCAGTGCTAGGGCTTTATACGGCTCGTATTCACCCCTCCACTTT. This rearrangement joins TRBV20-1 to TRBJ1-6, with D hard to call. From germline, CDR1 is DFQATT and CDR2 SNEGSKA (reference sequence). CDR3 length equals 15 residues. Between the trimmed V and J ends, which lost 3 bases and 8 bases, there was a span of 17 bases.

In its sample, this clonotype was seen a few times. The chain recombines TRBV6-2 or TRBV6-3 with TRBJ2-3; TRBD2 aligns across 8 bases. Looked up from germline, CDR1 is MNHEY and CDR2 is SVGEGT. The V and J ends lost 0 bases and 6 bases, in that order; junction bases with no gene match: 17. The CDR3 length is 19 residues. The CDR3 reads CASSYSMGQPGGSGDTQYF. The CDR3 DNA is TGTGCCAGCAGTTACTCGATGGGCCAACCGGGAGGGTCAGGGGATACGCAGTATTTT.

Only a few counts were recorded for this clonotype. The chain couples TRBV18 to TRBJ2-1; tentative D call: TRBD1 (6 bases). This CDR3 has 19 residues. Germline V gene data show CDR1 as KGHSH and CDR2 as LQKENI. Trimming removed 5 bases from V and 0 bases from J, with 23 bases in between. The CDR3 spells CASSATISQGKPSYNEQFF. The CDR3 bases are TGTGCCAGCTCAGCAACAATATCTCAGGGGAAACCCTCCTACAATGAGCAGTTCTTC.

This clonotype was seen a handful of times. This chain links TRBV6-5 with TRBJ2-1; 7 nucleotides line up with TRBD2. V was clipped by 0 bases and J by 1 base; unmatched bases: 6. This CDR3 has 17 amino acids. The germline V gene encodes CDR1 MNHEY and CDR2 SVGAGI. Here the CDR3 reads CASSYSGGRGSYNEQFF. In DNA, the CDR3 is TGTGCCAGCAGTTACTCGGGCGGGAGAGGTTCCTACAATGAGCAGTTCTTC.

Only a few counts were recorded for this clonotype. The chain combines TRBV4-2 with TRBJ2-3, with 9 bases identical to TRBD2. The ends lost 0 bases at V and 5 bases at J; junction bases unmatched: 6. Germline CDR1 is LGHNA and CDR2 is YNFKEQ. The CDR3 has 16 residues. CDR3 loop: CASSQERGGRGDTQYF. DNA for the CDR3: TGTGCCAGCAGCCAAGAGCGGGGGGGCCGAGGAGATACGCAGTATTTT.

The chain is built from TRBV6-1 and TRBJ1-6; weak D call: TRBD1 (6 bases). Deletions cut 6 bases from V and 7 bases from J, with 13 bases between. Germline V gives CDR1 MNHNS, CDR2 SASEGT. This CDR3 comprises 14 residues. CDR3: CASSGQIQNSPLHF. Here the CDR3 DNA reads TGTGCCAGCAGCGGACAGATACAAAATTCACCCCTCCACTTT.

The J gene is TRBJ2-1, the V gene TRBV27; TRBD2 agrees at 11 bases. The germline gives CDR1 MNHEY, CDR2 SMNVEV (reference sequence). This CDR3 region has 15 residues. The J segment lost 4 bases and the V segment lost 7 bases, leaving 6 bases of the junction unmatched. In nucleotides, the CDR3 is TGTGCCAGCAAGCTTGGGACTAGCGGTTACAATGAGCAGTTCTTC. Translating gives CASKLGTSGYNEQFF.

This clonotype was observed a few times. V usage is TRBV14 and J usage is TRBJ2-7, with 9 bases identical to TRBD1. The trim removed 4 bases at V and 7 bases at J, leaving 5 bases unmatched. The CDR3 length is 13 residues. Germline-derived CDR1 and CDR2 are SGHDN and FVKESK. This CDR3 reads CASSPGTGWEQYF. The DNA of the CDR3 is TGTGCCAGCAGCCCCGGGACAGGGTGGGAGCAGTACTTC. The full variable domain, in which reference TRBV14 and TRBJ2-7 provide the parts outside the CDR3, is EAGVTQFPSHSVIEKGQTVTLRCDPISGHDNLYWYRRVMGKEIKFLLHFVKESKQDESGMPNNRFLAERTGGTYSTLKVQPAELEDSGVYFCASSPGTGWEQYFGPGTRLTVT.

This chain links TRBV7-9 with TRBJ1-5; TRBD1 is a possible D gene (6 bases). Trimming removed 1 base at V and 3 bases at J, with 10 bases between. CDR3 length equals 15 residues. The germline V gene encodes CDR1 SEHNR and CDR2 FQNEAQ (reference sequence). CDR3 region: CASSLEGGPNQPQHF. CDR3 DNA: TGTGCCAGCAGCTTAGAGGGGGGTCCCAATCAGCCCCAGCATTTT.

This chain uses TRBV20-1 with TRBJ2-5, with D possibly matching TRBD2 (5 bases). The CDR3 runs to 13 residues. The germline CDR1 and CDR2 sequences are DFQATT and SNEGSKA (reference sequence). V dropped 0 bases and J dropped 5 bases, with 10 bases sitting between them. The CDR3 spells CSAREPEVETQYF. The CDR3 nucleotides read TGCAGTGCTAGAGAACCGGAGGTGGAGACCCAGTACTTC.

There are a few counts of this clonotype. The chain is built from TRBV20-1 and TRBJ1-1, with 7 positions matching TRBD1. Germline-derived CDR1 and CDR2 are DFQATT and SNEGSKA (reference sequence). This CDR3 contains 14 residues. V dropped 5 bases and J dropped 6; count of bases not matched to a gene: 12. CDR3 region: CSASSSGGNSEAFF. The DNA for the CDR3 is TGCAGTGCTTCCTCTTCAGGGGGAAACTCTGAAGCTTTCTTT.

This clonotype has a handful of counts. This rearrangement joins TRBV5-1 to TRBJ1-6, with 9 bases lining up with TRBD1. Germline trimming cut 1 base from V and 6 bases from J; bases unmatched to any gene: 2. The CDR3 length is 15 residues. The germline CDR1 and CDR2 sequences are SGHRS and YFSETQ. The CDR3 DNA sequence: TGCGCCAGCAGCTTGTCGGGACAGGGTAATTCACCCCTCCACTTT. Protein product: CASSLSGQGNSPLHF. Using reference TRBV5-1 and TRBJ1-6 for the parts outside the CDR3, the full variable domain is KAGVTQTPRYLIKTRGQQVTLSCSPISGHRSVSWYQQTPGQGLQFLFEYFSETQRNKGNFPGRFSGRQFSNSRSEMNVSTLELGDSALYLCASSLSGQGNSPLHFGNGTRLTVT.

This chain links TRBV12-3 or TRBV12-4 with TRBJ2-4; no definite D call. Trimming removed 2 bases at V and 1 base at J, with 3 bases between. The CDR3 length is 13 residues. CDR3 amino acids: CASSLNAKNIQYF. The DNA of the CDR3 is TGTGCCAGCAGTTTAAACGCCAAAAACATTCAGTACTTC.

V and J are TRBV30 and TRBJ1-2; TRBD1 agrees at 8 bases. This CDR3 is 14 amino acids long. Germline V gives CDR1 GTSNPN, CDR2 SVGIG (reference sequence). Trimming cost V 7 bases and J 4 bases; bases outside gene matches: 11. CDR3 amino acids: CAYSGTGFSYGYTF. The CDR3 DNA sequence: TGTGCCTACTCCGGGACAGGCTTCAGCTATGGCTACACCTTC.

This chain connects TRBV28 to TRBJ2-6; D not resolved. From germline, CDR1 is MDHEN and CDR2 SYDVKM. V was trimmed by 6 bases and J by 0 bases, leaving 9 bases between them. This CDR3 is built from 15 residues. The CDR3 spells CASSLMGSGANVLTF. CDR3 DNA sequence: TGTGCCAGCAGCCTAATGGGCTCTGGGGCCAACGTCCTGACTTTC. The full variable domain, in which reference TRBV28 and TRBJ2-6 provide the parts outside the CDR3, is DVKVTQSSRYLVKRTGEKVFLECVQDMDHENMFWYRQDPGLGLRLIYFSYDVKMKEKGDIPEGYSVSREKKERFSLILESASTNQTSMYLCASSLMGSGANVLTFGAGSRLTVL.

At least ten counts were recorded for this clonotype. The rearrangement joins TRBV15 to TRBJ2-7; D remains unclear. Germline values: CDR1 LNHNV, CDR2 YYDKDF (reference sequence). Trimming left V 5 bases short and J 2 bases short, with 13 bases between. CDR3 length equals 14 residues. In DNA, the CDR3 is TGTGCCACCAGCGGATCGGACGGACCCTACGAGCAGTACTTC. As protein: CATSGSDGPYEQYF.

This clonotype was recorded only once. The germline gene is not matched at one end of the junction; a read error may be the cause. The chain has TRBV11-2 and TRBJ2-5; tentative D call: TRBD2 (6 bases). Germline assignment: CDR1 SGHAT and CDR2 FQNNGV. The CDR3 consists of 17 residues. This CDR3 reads CASSLVSFWGTGENQYF. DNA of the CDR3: TGTGCCAGCAGCTTAGTTTCATTTTGGGGGACTGGGGAGAACCAGTACTTC.